The next 2 T cell receptor beta chains were all read from a single sample in a study of blood T cell repertoires in COVID-19. The data were produced by immunoSEQ multiplex PCR, yet TCRdb's version contains in-frame clones alone and is incomplete. The sample includes 150,000 to 200,000 clones, about 90% of them seen just once. The sample taken for sequencing was PBMCs or T cells enriched from blood (not recorded which). The receptors here all came from a human donor with acute COVID-19. The donor label of this sample is uncertain.

The chain links TRBV27 to TRBJ2-6; D unresolved. This CDR3 is 16 amino acids long. Trimming left V 3 bases short and J 0 bases short, with 9 bases between. Germline V lookup: CDR1 MNHEY, CDR2 SMNVEV (reference sequence). The CDR3 DNA reads as TGTGCCAGCAGTTTCGGTGATGGCTCTGGGGCCAACGTCCTGACTTTC. It is translated as CASSFGDGSGANVLTF.

This chain connects TRBV13 to TRBJ2-5; maybe TRBD2 (6 bases). V dropped 3 bases and J dropped 5 bases, with 13 bases sitting between them. CDR1 and CDR2 (germline): PRHDT, FYEKMQ (reference sequence). This CDR3 is built from 14 residues. The CDR3 reads CASSLGSGGETQYF. In DNA form, the CDR3 reads TGTGCCAGCAGCTTGGGATCTGGAGGGGAGACCCAGTACTTC.